Reported below is one TCR beta chain. Trimming stripped 0 bases from V and 7 bases from J, with 17 bases between. CDR3 length: 16 residues. Germline V CDR1 and CDR2: SGHRS, YFSETQ. TCRdb's copy holds only in-frame clones and misses some; the assay was immunoSEQ multiplex PCR. Here the sample spans about 270,000 clones, around 90% being singletons. This entry belongs to a study of blood T cell repertoires in COVID-19. Overall study context: Acute-phase and convalescent COVID-19 samples originated in the United States, Italy and Spain. In each case, the material was cDNA or gDNA derived from T cells, B-cell-depleted T cells, or PBMCs.

The chain joins TRBV5-1 to TRBJ1-5, with D possibly being TRBD1 (6 bases). The receptor comes from a man aged 45-65 years with acute or convalescent COVID-19. Sample: peripheral blood. DNA for the CDR3: TGCGCCAGCAGCTTGGGGCCTTCACAGGGTGGACAGCCCCAGCATTTT. Its protein product is CASSLGPSQGGQPQHF.